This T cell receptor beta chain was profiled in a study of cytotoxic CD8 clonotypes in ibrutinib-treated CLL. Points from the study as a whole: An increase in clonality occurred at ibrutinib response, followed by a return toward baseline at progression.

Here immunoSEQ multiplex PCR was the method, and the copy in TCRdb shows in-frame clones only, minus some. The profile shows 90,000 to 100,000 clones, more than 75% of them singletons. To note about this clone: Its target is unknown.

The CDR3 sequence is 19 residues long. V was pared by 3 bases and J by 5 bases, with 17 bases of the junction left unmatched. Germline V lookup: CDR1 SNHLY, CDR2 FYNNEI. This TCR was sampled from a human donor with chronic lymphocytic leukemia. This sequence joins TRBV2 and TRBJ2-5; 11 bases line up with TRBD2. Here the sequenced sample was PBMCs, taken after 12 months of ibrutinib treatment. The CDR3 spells CASSDSNLHSGGARETQYF. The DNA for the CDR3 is TGTGCCAGCAGTGATTCAAACCTTCATAGCGGGGGGGCTCGGGAGACCCAGTACTTC.